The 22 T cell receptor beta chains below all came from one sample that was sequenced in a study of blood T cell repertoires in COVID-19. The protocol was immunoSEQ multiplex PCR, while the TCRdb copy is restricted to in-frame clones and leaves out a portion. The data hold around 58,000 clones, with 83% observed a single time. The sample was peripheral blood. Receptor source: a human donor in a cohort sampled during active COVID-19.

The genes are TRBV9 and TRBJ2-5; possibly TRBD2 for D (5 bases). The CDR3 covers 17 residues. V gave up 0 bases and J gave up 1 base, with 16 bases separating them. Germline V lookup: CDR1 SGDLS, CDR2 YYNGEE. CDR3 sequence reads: CASSVATGLRLQETQYF. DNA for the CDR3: TGTGCCAGCAGCGTAGCAACGGGATTAAGACTCCAAGAGACCCAGTACTTC. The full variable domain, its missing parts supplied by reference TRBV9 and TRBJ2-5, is DSGVTQTPKHLITATGQRVTLRCSPRSGDLSVYWYQQSLDQGLQFLIQYYNGEERAKGNILERFSAQQFPDLHSELNLSSLELGDSALYFCASSVATGLRLQETQYFGPGTRLLVL.

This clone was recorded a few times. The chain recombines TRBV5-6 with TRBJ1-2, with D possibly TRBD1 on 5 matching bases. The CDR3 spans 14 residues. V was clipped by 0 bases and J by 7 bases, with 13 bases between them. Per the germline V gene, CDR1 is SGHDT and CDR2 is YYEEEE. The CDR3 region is CASSLGESGGGYTF. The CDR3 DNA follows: TGTGCCAGCAGCTTGGGTGAGAGCGGGGGTGGCTACACCTTC.

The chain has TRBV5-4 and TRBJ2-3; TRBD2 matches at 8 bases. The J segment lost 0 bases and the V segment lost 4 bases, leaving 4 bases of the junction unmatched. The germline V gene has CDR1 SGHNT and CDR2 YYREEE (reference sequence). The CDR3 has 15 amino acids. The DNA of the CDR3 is TGTGCCAGCAGCCTCCAGCGGGGGAGCACAGATACGCAGTATTTT. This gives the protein CASSLQRGSTDTQYF.

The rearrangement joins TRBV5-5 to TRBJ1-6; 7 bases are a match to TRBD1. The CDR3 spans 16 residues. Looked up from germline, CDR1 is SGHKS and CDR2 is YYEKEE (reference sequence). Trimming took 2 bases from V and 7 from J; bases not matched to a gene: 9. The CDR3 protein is CASSFGTASSNSPLHF. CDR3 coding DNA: TGTGCCAGCAGCTTCGGGACAGCCTCTTCGAATTCACCCCTCCACTTT.

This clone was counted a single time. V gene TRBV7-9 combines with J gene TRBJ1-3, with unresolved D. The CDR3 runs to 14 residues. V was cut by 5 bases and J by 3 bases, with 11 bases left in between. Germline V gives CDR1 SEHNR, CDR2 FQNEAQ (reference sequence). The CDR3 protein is CASSVGVGGNTIYF. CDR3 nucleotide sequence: TGTGCCAGCAGCGTCGGAGTAGGTGGAAACACCATATATTTT.

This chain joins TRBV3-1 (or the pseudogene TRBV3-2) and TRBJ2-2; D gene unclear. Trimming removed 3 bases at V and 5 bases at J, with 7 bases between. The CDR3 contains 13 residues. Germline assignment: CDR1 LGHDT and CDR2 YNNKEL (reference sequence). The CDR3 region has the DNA TGTGCCAGCAGCCAGCGGCAAACCGGGGAGCTGTTTTTT. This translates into CASSQRQTGELFF.

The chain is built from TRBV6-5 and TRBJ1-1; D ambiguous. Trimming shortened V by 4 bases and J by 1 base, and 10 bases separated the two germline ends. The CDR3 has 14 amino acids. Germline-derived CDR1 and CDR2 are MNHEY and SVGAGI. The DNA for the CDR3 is TGTGCCAGCAGTTTTTACAGACCGAACACTGAAGCTTTCTTT. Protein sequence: CASSFYRPNTEAFF.

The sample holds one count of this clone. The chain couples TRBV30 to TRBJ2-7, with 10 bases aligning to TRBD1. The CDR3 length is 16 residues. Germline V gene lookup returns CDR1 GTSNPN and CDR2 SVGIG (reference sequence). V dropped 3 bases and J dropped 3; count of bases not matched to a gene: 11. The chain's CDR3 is CAWRRGPGQGNYEQYF. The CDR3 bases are TGTGCCTGGAGGCGGGGCCCGGGACAGGGGAACTACGAGCAGTACTTC.

CDR3: CASSLAGQGTDTQYF. The CDR3 coding sequence is TGCGCCAGCAGCTTGGCAGGACAAGGCACAGATACGCAGTATTTT. This chain joins TRBV5-1 and TRBJ2-3; possibly TRBD1 for D (5 bases). The V and J ends lost 0 bases and 1 base respectively, with 9 bases between them. This CDR3 has 15 residues. Germline V gene sequence: CDR1 SGHRS, CDR2 YFSETQ.

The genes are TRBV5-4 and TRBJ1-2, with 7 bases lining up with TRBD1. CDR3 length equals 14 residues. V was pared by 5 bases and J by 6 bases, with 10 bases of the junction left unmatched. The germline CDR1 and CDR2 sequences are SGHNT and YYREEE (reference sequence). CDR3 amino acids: CASRFGTDSHGYTF. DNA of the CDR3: TGTGCCAGCAGGTTCGGGACAGACAGCCATGGCTACACCTTC.

In nucleotides, the CDR3 is TGTGCCAGCAGCGTAGGGAGGGGCAACGCTAATGAAAAACTGTTTTTT. As protein: CASSVGRGNANEKLFF. This chain links TRBV9 with TRBJ1-4; D perhaps matches TRBD1 (5 bases). CDR1 is SGDLS, CDR2 YYNGEE, per germline. The CDR3 is 16 amino acids. The ends were cut back, 0 bases at V and 3 bases at J, with 12 bases in the middle. The full variable domain, its missing parts supplied by reference TRBV9 and TRBJ1-4, is DSGVTQTPKHLITATGQRVTLRCSPRSGDLSVYWYQQSLDQGLQFLIQYYNGEERAKGNILERFSAQQFPDLHSELNLSSLELGDSALYFCASSVGRGNANEKLFFGSGTQLSVL.

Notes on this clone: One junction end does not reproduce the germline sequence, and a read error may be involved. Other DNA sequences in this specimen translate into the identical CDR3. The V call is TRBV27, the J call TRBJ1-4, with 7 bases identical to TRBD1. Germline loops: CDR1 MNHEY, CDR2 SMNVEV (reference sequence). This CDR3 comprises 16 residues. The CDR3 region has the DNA TGTGCCAGTAGTTTATCGGCGGGACAGCCTAATGAAAAACTGTTTTTT. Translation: CASSLSAGQPNEKLFF.

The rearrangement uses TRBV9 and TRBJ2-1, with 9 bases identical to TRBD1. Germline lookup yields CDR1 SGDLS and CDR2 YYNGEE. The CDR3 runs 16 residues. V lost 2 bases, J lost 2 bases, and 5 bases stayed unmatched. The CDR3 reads CASSVMGQGPYNEQFF. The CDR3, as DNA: TGTGCCAGCAGCGTGATGGGACAGGGACCCTACAATGAGCAGTTCTTC.

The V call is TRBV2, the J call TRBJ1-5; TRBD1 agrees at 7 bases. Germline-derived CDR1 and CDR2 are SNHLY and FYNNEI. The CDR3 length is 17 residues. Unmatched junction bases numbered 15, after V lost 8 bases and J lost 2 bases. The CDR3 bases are TGTGCCAGCCGACAGGGTACTCAGACGGGGGGCAATCAGCCCCAGCATTTT. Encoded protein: CASRQGTQTGGNQPQHF.

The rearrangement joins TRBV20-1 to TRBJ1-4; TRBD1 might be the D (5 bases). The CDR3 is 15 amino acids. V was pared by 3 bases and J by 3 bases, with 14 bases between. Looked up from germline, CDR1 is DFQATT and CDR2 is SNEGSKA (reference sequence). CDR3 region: CSASGAAEANEKLFF. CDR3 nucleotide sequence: TGCAGTGCTAGTGGGGCGGCGGAGGCTAATGAAAAACTGTTTTTT.

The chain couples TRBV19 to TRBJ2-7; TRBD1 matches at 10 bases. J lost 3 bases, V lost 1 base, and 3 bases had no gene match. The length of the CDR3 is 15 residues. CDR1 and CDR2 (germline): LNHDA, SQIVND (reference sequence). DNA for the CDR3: TGTGCCAGTAGTATAGCTCGGACAGGGGGCTACGAGCAGTACTTC. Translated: CASSIARTGGYEQYF.

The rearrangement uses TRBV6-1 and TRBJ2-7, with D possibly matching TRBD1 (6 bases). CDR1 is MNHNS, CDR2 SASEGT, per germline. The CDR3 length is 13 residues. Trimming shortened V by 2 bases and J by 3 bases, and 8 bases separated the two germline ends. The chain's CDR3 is CASSERDNYEQYF. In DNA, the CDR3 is TGTGCCAGCAGTGAAAGGGACAACTACGAGCAGTACTTC.

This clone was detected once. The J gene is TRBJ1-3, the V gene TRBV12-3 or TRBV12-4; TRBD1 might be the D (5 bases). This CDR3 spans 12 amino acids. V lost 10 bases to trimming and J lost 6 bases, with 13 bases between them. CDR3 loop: CATKGEANTIYF. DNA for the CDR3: TGTGCCACCAAAGGGGAGGCAAACACCATATATTTT.

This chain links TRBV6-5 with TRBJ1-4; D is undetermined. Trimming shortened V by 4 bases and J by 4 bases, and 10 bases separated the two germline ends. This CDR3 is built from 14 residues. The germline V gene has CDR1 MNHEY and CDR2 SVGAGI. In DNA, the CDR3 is TGTGCCAGCAGTTCCGGGTCTAGTAATGAAAAACTGTTTTTT. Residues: CASSSGSSNEKLFF.

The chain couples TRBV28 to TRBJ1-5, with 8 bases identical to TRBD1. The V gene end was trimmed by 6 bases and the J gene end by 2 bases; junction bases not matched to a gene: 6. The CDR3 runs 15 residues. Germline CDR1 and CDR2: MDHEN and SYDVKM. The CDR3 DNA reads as TGTGCCAGCAGCCAGGGGGCGAGGGGCAATCAGCCCCAGCATTTT. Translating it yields CASSQGARGNQPQHF.

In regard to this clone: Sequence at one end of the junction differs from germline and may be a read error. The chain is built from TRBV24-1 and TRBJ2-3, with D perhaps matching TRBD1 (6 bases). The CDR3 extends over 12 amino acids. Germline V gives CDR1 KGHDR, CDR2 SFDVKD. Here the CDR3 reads CATSEWTDTQYF. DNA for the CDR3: TGTGCCACCAGTGAGTGGACAGACACGCAGTATTTT.

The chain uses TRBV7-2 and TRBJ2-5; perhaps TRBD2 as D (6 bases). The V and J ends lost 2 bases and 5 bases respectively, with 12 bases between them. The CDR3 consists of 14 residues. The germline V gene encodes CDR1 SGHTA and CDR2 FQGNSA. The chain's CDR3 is CASSLSAGRETQYF. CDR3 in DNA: TGTGCCAGCAGCTTAAGTGCGGGGCGGGAGACCCAGTACTTC.